This T cell receptor (beta chain) was recovered during a study of T-cell reconstitution after alpha-beta-depleted transplantation in children. Germline V gene sequence: CDR1 SGHVS, CDR2 FQNEAQ. The CDR3 length is 16 residues. Trimming took off 2 bases at V and 3 bases at J, with 14 bases between the two ends. Preparing the TCRbeta library involved the use of unique molecular identifiers. TCRdb fed the PCR reads into MiXCR, producing one record per CDR3 protein. This sample carries about 610,000 distinct CDR3 sequences, about 10% of them seen once, and the ten largest clones take less than 5%. The table lists this clonotype with a few counts.

This sequence was found in a human donor who donated a stem cell graft to a child with acute myeloid leukemia. The specimen was PBMCs from the stem cell graft donor, collected from the stem cell graft. V usage is TRBV7-8 and J usage is TRBJ2-1; D gene ambiguous. The CDR3 coding sequence is TGTGCCAGCAGCTTAACATTAGTAGGGCGCTACAATGAGCAGTTCTTC. Protein sequence: CASSLTLVGRYNEQFF.